These T cell receptor beta chains were read from a single sample in a study of T-cell memory formation after mild COVID-19. TCRdb reprocessed the 5' RACE reads via MiXCR and lists one record per CDR3 protein. Here the sample spans thousands of distinct CDR3 sequences, around 20% being singletons. What was sequenced was PBMCs or a T cell subset sorted from them (not recorded which). The receptors shown here come from an adult woman who had mild COVID-19 (a few samples of this study predate the infection). Cell type and time point are not known. Both conserved end residues are part of each CDR3. A D gene is named only where the DNA matches it firmly. The size field is filled for only some rows; it gives once, few, many or a size class.

j_call: TRBJ1-1
v_call: TRBV7-3
clone_size: many
cdr3_length: 14
d_call: NA
cdr3_aa: CASSPGPGGAEAFF
cdr3_nt: TGTGCCAGCAGCCCCGGCCCAGGTGGCGCTGAAGCTTTCTTT

j_call: TRBJ1-1
v_call: TRBV5-4
clone_size: many
cdr3_length: 13
d_call: NA
cdr3_aa: CASSLAGLTEAFF
cdr3_nt: TGTGCCAGCAGCTTGGCCGGCCTCACTGAAGCTTTCTTT

j_call: TRBJ1-1
v_call: TRBV7-9
clone_size: NA
cdr3_length: 15
d_call: NA
cdr3_aa: CASSLSGALSTEAFF
cdr3_nt: TGTGCCAGCAGCTTATCAGGGGCGTTGAGCACTGAAGCTTTCTTT

j_call: TRBJ2-3
v_call: TRBV12-3/TRBV12-4
clone_size: many
cdr3_length: 18
d_call: TRBD2
cdr3_aa: CASSFLLASGRSTDTQYF
cdr3_nt: TGTGCCAGCAGTTTTCTTCTGGCTAGCGGTAGGAGCACAGATACGCAGTATTTT

j_call: TRBJ1-5
v_call: TRBV10-1
clone_size: NA
cdr3_length: 16
d_call: NA
cdr3_aa: CASNSRPPEGNQPQHF
cdr3_nt: TGCGCCAGCAATTCGAGGCCCCCCGAAGGCAATCAGCCCCAGCATTTT

j_call: TRBJ1-2
v_call: TRBV19
clone_size: few
cdr3_length: 13
d_call: NA
cdr3_aa: CASNNGFNYGYTF
cdr3_nt: TGTGCCAGTAATAACGGTTTTAACTATGGCTACACCTTC

j_call: TRBJ2-2
v_call: TRBV6-6
clone_size: many
cdr3_length: 13
d_call: NA
cdr3_aa: CASSYAATGELFF
cdr3_nt: TGTGCCAGCAGTTACGCCGCCACCGGGGAGCTGTTTTTT

j_call: TRBJ2-7
v_call: TRBV4-3
clone_size: many
cdr3_length: 18
d_call: NA
cdr3_aa: CASSQDANGRTITYEQYF
cdr3_nt: TGCGCCAGCAGCCAAGATGCCAACGGACGGACGATAACCTACGAGCAGTACTTC

j_call: TRBJ2-5
v_call: TRBV6-1
clone_size: few
cdr3_length: 13
d_call: NA
cdr3_aa: CASCGRLQETQYF
cdr3_nt: TGTGCCAGCTGTGGACGCCTCCAAGAGACCCAGTACTTC

j_call: TRBJ2-7
v_call: TRBV7-9
clone_size: medium-sized
cdr3_length: 14
d_call: NA
cdr3_aa: CASSLGPGRYEQYF
cdr3_nt: TGTGCCAGCAGCTTAGGCCCAGGGCGTTACGAGCAGTACTTC

j_call: TRBJ2-5
v_call: TRBV11-2
clone_size: NA
cdr3_length: 14
d_call: NA
cdr3_aa: CASSSGGYQETQYF
cdr3_nt: TGTGCCAGCAGCTCCGGGGGCTACCAAGAGACCCAGTACTTC

j_call: TRBJ1-2
v_call: TRBV12-3/TRBV12-4
clone_size: medium-sized
cdr3_length: 14
d_call: NA
cdr3_aa: CASSPSQENYGYTF
cdr3_nt: TGTGCCAGCAGTCCGTCACAGGAGAACTATGGCTACACCTTC

j_call: TRBJ2-1
v_call: TRBV6-2/TRBV6-3
clone_size: medium-sized
cdr3_length: 16
d_call: NA
cdr3_aa: CASTPSLAGKYNEQFF
cdr3_nt: TGTGCCAGCACACCATCCCTGGCGGGAAAATACAATGAGCAGTTCTTC

j_call: TRBJ2-5
v_call: TRBV7-9
clone_size: NA
cdr3_length: 15
d_call: NA
cdr3_aa: CASSLLTVVQETQYF
cdr3_nt: TGTGCCAGCAGCTTACTCACAGTGGTCCAAGAGACCCAGTACTTC

j_call: TRBJ2-3
v_call: TRBV29-1
clone_size: NA
cdr3_length: 11
d_call: NA
cdr3_aa: CSPRITDTQYF
cdr3_nt: TGCAGCCCCAGAATAACAGATACGCAGTATTTT

j_call: TRBJ2-7
v_call: TRBV20-1
clone_size: NA
cdr3_length: 14
d_call: TRBD2
cdr3_aa: CSAGQGLARDEQYF
cdr3_nt: TGCAGTGCTGGCCAAGGACTAGCTCGGGACGAGCAGTACTTC

j_call: TRBJ2-1
v_call: TRBV14
clone_size: many
cdr3_length: 16
d_call: NA
cdr3_aa: CASSQDNSPAYNEQFF
cdr3_nt: TGTGCCAGCAGCCAAGATAACAGTCCGGCCTACAATGAGCAGTTCTTC

j_call: TRBJ2-7
v_call: TRBV15
clone_size: many
cdr3_length: 11
d_call: TRBD1
cdr3_aa: CATRTGNEQYF
cdr3_nt: TGTGCCACCAGGACAGGGAACGAGCAGTACTTC

j_call: TRBJ2-7
v_call: TRBV7-2
clone_size: many
cdr3_length: 18
d_call: TRBD2
cdr3_aa: CASSLAFPPLADSYEQYF
cdr3_nt: TGTGCCAGCAGCTTAGCCTTTCCCCCCCTAGCGGACTCCTACGAGCAGTACTTC

j_call: TRBJ2-7
v_call: TRBV7-3
clone_size: NA
cdr3_length: 14
d_call: NA
cdr3_aa: CASSLTGCPYEQYF
cdr3_nt: TGTGCCAGCAGCTTAACAGGGTGTCCCTACGAGCAGTACTTC

j_call: TRBJ2-1
v_call: TRBV20-1
clone_size: NA
cdr3_length: 14
d_call: NA
cdr3_aa: CSAPLEDKYNEQFF
cdr3_nt: TGCAGTGCCCCTCTCGAGGACAAATACAATGAGCAGTTCTTC

j_call: TRBJ2-5
v_call: TRBV5-1
clone_size: NA
cdr3_length: 15
d_call: TRBD1
cdr3_aa: CATAGPGTGEETQYF
cdr3_nt: TGCGCCACCGCCGGACCCGGGACAGGGGAAGAGACCCAGTACTTC

j_call: TRBJ1-2
v_call: TRBV2
clone_size: NA
cdr3_length: 15
d_call: NA
cdr3_aa: CASSEISRAHYGYTF
cdr3_nt: TGTGCCAGCAGTGAAATTTCTAGGGCTCACTATGGCTACACCTTC

j_call: TRBJ2-1
v_call: TRBV30
clone_size: many
cdr3_length: 15
d_call: NA
cdr3_aa: CAWKFGLSSYNEQFF
cdr3_nt: TGTGCCTGGAAATTCGGCTTGAGCTCCTACAATGAGCAGTTCTTC

j_call: TRBJ2-1
v_call: TRBV6-2/TRBV6-3
clone_size: many
cdr3_length: 17
d_call: TRBD2
cdr3_aa: CASSHVTVLAGWNEQFF
cdr3_nt: TGTGCCAGCAGCCACGTGACAGTACTAGCGGGATGGAATGAGCAGTTCTTC

j_call: TRBJ1-1
v_call: TRBV20-1
clone_size: many
cdr3_length: 13
d_call: NA
cdr3_aa: CSSRVQENTEAFF
cdr3_nt: TGCAGTTCAAGGGTACAGGAGAACACTGAAGCTTTCTTT

j_call: TRBJ2-1
v_call: TRBV2
clone_size: medium-sized
cdr3_length: 13
d_call: NA
cdr3_aa: CASSVNRGGEQFF
cdr3_nt: TGTGCCAGCAGTGTAAACAGGGGAGGAGAGCAGTTCTTC

j_call: TRBJ1-3
v_call: TRBV7-9
clone_size: many
cdr3_length: 17
d_call: NA
cdr3_aa: CASSSRLGQKPGNTIYF
cdr3_nt: TGTGCCAGCAGCTCCCGATTAGGACAGAAACCTGGAAACACCATATATTTT

j_call: TRBJ2-1
v_call: TRBV6-5
clone_size: medium-sized
cdr3_length: 16
d_call: TRBD2
cdr3_aa: CASSFPGVAGANEQFF
cdr3_nt: TGTGCCAGCAGTTTCCCGGGGGTAGCGGGAGCCAATGAGCAGTTCTTC

j_call: TRBJ2-3
v_call: TRBV25-1
clone_size: NA
cdr3_length: 14
d_call: NA
cdr3_aa: CASTSGAGTDTQYF
cdr3_nt: TGTGCCAGCACATCAGGGGCTGGCACAGATACGCAGTATTTT

j_call: TRBJ2-1
v_call: TRBV10-3
clone_size: medium-sized
cdr3_length: 15
d_call: NA
cdr3_aa: CAISEDPSSYNEQFF
cdr3_nt: TGTGCCATCAGTGAGGACCCGAGCTCCTACAATGAGCAGTTCTTC

j_call: TRBJ2-7
v_call: TRBV7-8
clone_size: medium-sized
cdr3_length: 18
d_call: NA
cdr3_aa: CASSLPLEGGQGSYEQYF
cdr3_nt: TGTGCCAGCAGCTTACCCTTGGAGGGGGGGCAGGGCTCCTACGAGCAGTACTTC

j_call: TRBJ1-2
v_call: TRBV27
clone_size: many
cdr3_length: 15
d_call: TRBD1
cdr3_aa: CASSPGTVKVYGYTF
cdr3_nt: TGTGCCAGCAGTCCCGGGACAGTGAAAGTTTATGGCTACACCTTC

j_call: TRBJ1-6
v_call: TRBV4-1
clone_size: medium-sized
cdr3_length: 17
d_call: NA
cdr3_aa: CASSQDLVRARHSPLHF
cdr3_nt: TGCGCCAGCAGCCAAGATTTAGTCAGAGCCCGACATTCACCCCTCCACTTT

j_call: TRBJ2-1
v_call: TRBV11-3
clone_size: many
cdr3_length: 18
d_call: NA
cdr3_aa: CASSLGGWTEQSYNEQFF
cdr3_nt: TGTGCCAGCAGCTTAGGGGGGTGGACAGAACAATCCTACAATGAGCAGTTCTTC

j_call: TRBJ1-1
v_call: TRBV6-5
clone_size: many
cdr3_length: 18
d_call: TRBD1
cdr3_aa: CASVPLGTVGLENTEAFF
cdr3_nt: TGTGCCAGCGTGCCGCTGGGGACAGTGGGGTTGGAGAACACTGAAGCTTTCTTT

j_call: TRBJ2-3
v_call: TRBV20-1
clone_size: NA
cdr3_length: 13
d_call: NA
cdr3_aa: CSASGVREDTQYF
cdr3_nt: TGCAGTGCTAGTGGGGTGAGGGAAGATACGCAGTATTTT

j_call: TRBJ2-1
v_call: TRBV6-4
clone_size: many
cdr3_length: 13
d_call: NA
cdr3_aa: CASSEETYNEQFF
cdr3_nt: TGTGCCAGCAGTGAAGAGACTTACAATGAGCAGTTCTTC

j_call: TRBJ2-7
v_call: TRBV4-1
clone_size: NA
cdr3_length: 15
d_call: NA
cdr3_aa: CASSHESAGNDEQYF
cdr3_nt: TGCGCCAGCAGCCACGAGAGTGCGGGGAATGACGAGCAGTACTTC

j_call: TRBJ1-2
v_call: TRBV4-1
clone_size: many
cdr3_length: 14
d_call: NA
cdr3_aa: CASSQDPLNYGYTF
cdr3_nt: TGCGCCAGCAGCCAAGACCCACTTAACTATGGCTACACCTTC

j_call: TRBJ2-5
v_call: TRBV5-1
clone_size: NA
cdr3_length: 15
d_call: TRBD1
cdr3_aa: CASSLVTGGAETQYF
cdr3_nt: TGCGCCAGCAGCTTGGTGACAGGGGGTGCGGAGACCCAGTACTTC

j_call: TRBJ2-3
v_call: TRBV13
clone_size: many
cdr3_length: 15
d_call: TRBD2
cdr3_aa: CASSTPTSGADTQYF
cdr3_nt: TGTGCCAGCAGCACCCCGACTAGCGGAGCAGATACGCAGTATTTT

j_call: TRBJ2-7
v_call: TRBV12-3/TRBV12-4
clone_size: many
cdr3_length: 16
d_call: NA
cdr3_aa: CASSHARLPETYEQYF
cdr3_nt: TGTGCCAGCAGCCACGCCCGACTACCCGAAACCTACGAGCAGTACTTC

j_call: TRBJ2-7
v_call: TRBV20-1
clone_size: many
cdr3_length: 11
d_call: NA
cdr3_aa: CSATDVYEQYF
cdr3_nt: TGCAGTGCTACGGACGTCTACGAGCAGTACTTC

j_call: TRBJ1-2
v_call: TRBV12-3/TRBV12-4
clone_size: many
cdr3_length: 14
d_call: NA
cdr3_aa: CASRPQTVNYGYTF
cdr3_nt: TGTGCCAGCAGACCTCAGACAGTGAACTATGGCTACACCTTC

j_call: TRBJ2-3
v_call: TRBV19
clone_size: many
cdr3_length: 15
d_call: TRBD2
cdr3_aa: CASSIVGTSAHTQYF
cdr3_nt: TGTGCCAGTAGTATAGTCGGGACTAGCGCACATACGCAGTATTTT

j_call: TRBJ2-2
v_call: TRBV6-2/TRBV6-3
clone_size: NA
cdr3_length: 13
d_call: NA
cdr3_aa: CASSSGNTGELFF
cdr3_nt: TGTGCCAGCAGTAGCGGAAACACCGGGGAGCTGTTTTTT

j_call: TRBJ2-7
v_call: TRBV9
clone_size: many
cdr3_length: 17
d_call: NA
cdr3_aa: CASSVGSTLSGVYEQYF
cdr3_nt: TGTGCCAGCAGCGTAGGGTCTACGCTTAGCGGAGTCTACGAGCAGTACTTC

j_call: TRBJ2-7
v_call: TRBV7-9
clone_size: many
cdr3_length: 13
d_call: NA
cdr3_aa: CASSLGQGNEQYF
cdr3_nt: TGTGCCAGCAGCTTAGGTCAGGGGAACGAGCAGTACTTC

j_call: TRBJ1-2
v_call: TRBV24-1
clone_size: NA
cdr3_length: 16
d_call: TRBD1
cdr3_aa: CATSDAGSGGRSGYTF
cdr3_nt: TGTGCCACCAGTGATGCGGGGTCAGGGGGCAGGAGTGGCTACACCTTC

j_call: TRBJ2-5
v_call: TRBV12-3/TRBV12-4
clone_size: NA
cdr3_length: 14
d_call: TRBD2
cdr3_aa: CASSVAGGQETQYF
cdr3_nt: TGTGCCAGCAGCGTAGCGGGGGGGCAAGAGACCCAGTACTTC

j_call: TRBJ1-2
v_call: TRBV5-1
clone_size: NA
cdr3_length: 13
d_call: NA
cdr3_aa: CASSPGGSYGYTF
cdr3_nt: TGCGCCAGCAGCCCCGGTGGGAGCTATGGCTACACCTTC

j_call: TRBJ1-2
v_call: TRBV20-1
clone_size: many
cdr3_length: 13
d_call: TRBD1
cdr3_aa: CSTQLAGGYGYTF
cdr3_nt: TGCAGTACCCAGCTCGCAGGGGGCTATGGCTACACCTTC

j_call: TRBJ2-1
v_call: TRBV6-5
clone_size: many
cdr3_length: 16
d_call: NA
cdr3_aa: CASSYSPGSLWDEQFF
cdr3_nt: TGTGCCAGCAGTTACTCGCCAGGGAGCCTCTGGGATGAGCAGTTCTTC

j_call: TRBJ2-6
v_call: TRBV7-9
clone_size: many
cdr3_length: 23
d_call: TRBD1
cdr3_aa: CASSLTPRINQGDGRSGANVLTF
cdr3_nt: TGTGCCAGCAGCTTAACGCCAAGAATCAACCAGGGGGACGGCCGCTCTGGGGCCAACGTCCTGACTTTC

j_call: TRBJ2-5
v_call: TRBV12-3/TRBV12-4
clone_size: many
cdr3_length: 17
d_call: NA
cdr3_aa: CASSFRRIQPGEETQYF
cdr3_nt: TGTGCCAGCAGTTTCCGGAGGATCCAGCCTGGGGAGGAGACCCAGTACTTC